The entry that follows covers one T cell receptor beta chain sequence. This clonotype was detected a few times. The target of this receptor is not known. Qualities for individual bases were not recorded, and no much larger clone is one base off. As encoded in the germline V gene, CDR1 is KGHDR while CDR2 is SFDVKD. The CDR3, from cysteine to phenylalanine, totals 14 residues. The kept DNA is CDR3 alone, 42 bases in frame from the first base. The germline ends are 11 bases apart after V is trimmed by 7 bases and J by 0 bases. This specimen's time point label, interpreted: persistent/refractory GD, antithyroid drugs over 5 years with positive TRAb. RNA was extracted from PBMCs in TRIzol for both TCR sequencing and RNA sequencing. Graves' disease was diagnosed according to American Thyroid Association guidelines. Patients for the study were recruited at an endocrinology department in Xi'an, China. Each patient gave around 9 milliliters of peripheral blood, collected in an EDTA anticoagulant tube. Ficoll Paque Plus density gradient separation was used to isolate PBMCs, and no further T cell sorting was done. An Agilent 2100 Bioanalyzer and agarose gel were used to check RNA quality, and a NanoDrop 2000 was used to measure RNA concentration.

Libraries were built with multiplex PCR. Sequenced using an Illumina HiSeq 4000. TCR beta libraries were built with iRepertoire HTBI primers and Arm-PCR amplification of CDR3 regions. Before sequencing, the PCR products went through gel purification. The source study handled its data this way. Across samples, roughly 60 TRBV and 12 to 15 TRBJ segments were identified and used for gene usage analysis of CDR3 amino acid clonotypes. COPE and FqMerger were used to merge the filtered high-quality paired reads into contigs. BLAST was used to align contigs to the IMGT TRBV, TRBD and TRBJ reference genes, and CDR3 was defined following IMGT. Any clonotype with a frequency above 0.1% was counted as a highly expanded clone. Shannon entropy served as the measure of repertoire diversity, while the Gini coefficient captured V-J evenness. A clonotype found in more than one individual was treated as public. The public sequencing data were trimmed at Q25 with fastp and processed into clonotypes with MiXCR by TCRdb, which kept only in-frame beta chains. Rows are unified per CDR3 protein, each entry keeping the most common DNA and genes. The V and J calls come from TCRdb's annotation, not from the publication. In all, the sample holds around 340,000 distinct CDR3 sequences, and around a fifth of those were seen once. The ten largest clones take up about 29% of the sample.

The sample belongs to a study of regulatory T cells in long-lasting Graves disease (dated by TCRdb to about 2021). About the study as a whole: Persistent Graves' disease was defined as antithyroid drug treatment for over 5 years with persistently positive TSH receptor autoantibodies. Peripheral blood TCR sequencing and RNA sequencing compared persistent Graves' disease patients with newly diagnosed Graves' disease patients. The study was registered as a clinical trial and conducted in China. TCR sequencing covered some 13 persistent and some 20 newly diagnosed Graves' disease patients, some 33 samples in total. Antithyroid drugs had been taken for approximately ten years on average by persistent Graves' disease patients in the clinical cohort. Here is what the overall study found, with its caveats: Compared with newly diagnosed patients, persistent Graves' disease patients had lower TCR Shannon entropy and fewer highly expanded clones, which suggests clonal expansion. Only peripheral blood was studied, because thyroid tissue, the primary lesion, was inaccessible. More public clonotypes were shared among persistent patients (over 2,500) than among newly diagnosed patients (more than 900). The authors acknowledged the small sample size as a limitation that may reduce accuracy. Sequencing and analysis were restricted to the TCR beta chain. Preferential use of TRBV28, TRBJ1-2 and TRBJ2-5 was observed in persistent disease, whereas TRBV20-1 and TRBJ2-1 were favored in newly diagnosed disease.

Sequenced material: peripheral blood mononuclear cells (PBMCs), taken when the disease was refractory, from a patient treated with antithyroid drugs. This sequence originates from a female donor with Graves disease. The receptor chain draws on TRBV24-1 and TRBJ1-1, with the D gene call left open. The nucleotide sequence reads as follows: TGTGCCACCAGCCCTGGAGGGCTGAACACTGAAGCTTTCTTT. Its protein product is CATSPGGLNTEAFF.